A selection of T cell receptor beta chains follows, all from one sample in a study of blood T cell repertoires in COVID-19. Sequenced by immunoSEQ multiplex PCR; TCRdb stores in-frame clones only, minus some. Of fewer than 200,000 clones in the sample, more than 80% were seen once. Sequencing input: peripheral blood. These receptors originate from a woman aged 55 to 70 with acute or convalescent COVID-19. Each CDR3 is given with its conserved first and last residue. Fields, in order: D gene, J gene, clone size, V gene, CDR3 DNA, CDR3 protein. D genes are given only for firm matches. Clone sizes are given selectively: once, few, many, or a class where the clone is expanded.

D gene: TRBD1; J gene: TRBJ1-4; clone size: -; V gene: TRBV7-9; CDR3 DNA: TGTGCCAGCAGCCCGACCGGGACAGGGGTTGAAAAACTGTTTTTT; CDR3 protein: CASSPTGTGVEKLFF
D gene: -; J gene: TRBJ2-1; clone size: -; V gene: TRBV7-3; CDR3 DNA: TGTGCCAGCAGCTTAATGGTTGACAGTGAGCAGTTCTTC; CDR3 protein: CASSLMVDSEQFF
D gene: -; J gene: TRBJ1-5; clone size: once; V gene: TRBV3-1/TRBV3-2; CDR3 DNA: TGTGCCAGCAGCCAAGACACTATGAATCAGCCCCAGCATTTT; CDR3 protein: CASSQDTMNQPQHF
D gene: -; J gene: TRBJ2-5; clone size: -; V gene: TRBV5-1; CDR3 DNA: TGCGCCAGCAGCTTGCTTCAGGCCCCGCAAGAGACCCAGTACTTC; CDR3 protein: CASSLLQAPQETQYF
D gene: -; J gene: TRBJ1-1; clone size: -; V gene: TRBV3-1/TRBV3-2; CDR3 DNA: TGTGCCAGCAGTATGACAGGCAACGCTGAAGCTTTCTTT; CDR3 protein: CASSMTGNAEAFF
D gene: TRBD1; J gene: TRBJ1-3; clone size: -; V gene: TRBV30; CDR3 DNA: TGTGCCTGGAGCGGGACAGGGGGATTGGGAAACACCATATATTTT; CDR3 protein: CAWSGTGGLGNTIYF
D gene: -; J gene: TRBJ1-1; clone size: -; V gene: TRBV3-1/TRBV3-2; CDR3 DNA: TGTGCCAGCAGCCAAGTAGAGGGTACTGAAGCTTTCTTT; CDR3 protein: CASSQVEGTEAFF
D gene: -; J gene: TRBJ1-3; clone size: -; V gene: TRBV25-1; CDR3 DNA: TGTGCCAGCAGTACAGCTGGAAACACCATATATTTT; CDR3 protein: CASSTAGNTIYF
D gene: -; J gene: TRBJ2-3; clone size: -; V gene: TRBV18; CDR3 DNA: TGTGCCAGCTCACCACTGTCCAGGGCTACAGATACGCAGTATTTT; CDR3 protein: CASSPLSRATDTQYF
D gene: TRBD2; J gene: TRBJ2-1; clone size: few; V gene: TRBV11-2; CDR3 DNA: TGTGCCAGCAGCTTAGAATCGGGACTAGCGGGAGGGCGGAATGAGCAGTTCTTC; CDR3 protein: CASSLESGLAGGRNEQFF
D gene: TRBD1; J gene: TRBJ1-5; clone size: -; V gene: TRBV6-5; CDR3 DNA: TGTGCCAGCAGACCGACAGGGTTAGGCAATCAGCCCCAGCATTTT; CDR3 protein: CASRPTGLGNQPQHF
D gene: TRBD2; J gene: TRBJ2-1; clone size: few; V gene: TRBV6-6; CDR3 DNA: TGTGCCAGCAGCTCCCCGGGACTAGCGGGGGCGAGCTCCTACAATGAGCAGTTCTTC; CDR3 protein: CASSSPGLAGASSYNEQFF
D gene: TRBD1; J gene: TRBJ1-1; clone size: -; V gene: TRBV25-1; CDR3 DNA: TGTGCCAGCAGTGGGACAGGGGGCTTGGCTGAAGCTTTCTTT; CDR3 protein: CASSGTGGLAEAFF
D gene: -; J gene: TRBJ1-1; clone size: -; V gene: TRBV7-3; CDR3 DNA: TGTGCCAGCAGCTTAGAGCCGGAGGCTGAAGCTTTCTTT; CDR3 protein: CASSLEPEAEAFF
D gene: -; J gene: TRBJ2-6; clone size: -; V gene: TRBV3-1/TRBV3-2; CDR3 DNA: TGTGCCAGCAGCCAAGCCGACAGACCCTGGGCCAACGTCCTGACTTTC; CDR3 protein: CASSQADRPWANVLTF
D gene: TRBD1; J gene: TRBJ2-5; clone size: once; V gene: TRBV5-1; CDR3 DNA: TGCGCCAGCAGCTTGACAGGGGGGACCCAAGAGACCCAGTACTTC; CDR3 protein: CASSLTGGTQETQYF
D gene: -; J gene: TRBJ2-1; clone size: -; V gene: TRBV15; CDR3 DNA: TGTGCCACCAGCACCCACACCGAGGGTGAGCAGTTCTTC; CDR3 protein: CATSTHTEGEQFF
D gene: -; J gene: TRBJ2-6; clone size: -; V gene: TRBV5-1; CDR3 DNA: TGCGCCAGCAGCTTGGTTTCAGGGTTAAGGTCTGGGGCCAACGTCCTGACTTTC; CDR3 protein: CASSLVSGLRSGANVLTF
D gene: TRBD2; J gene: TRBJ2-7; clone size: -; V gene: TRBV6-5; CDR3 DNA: TGTGCCAGCAGTCCCACTAGCGGGAGTTATGAGCAGTACTTC; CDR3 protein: CASSPTSGSYEQYF
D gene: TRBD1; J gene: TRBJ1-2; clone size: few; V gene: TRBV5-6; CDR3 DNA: TGTGCCAGCAGCCAACCAGGGGGCGCGACAAACGGTGGCTACACCTTC; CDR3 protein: CASSQPGGATNGGYTF
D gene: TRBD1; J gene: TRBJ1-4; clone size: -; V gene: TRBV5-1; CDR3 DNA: TGCGCCAGCAGCCAGGGACAGGGCCTGGGTAATGAAAAACTGTTTTTT; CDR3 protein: CASSQGQGLGNEKLFF
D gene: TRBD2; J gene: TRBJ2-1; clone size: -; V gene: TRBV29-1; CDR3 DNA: TGCAGCGTTGAAGATCGTGGCGGGAGGATTTCCTACAATGAGCAGTTCTTC; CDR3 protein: CSVEDRGGRISYNEQFF
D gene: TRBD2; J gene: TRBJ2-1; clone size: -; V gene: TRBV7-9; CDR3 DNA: TGTGCCAGCAGCACCGGGACTAGCGGACTCTCTAATGAGCAGTTCTTC; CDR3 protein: CASSTGTSGLSNEQFF
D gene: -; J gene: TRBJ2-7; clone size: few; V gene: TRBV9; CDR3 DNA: TGTGCCAGCAGCGTCTACAGCTCCCCAAGCCGCTACGAGCAGTACTTC; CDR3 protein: CASSVYSSPSRYEQYF
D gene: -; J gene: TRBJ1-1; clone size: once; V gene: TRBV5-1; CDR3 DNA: TGCGCCAGCAGCCTCTACGGGACTATCACTGAAGCTTTCTTT; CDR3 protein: CASSLYGTITEAFF
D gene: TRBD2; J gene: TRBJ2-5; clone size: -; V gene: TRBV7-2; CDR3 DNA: TGTGCCAGCAGCCAACCGCTAGCGGGCCAAGAGACCCAGTACTTC; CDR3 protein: CASSQPLAGQETQYF
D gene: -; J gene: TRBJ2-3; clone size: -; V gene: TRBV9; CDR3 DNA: TGTGCCAGCAGCGTACGGGGTATCACAGATACGCAGTATTTT; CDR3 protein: CASSVRGITDTQYF
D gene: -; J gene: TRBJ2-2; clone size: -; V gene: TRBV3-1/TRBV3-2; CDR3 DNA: TGTGCCAGCAGCCCTAGGGAGGTCGGGGAGCTGTTTTTT; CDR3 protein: CASSPREVGELFF
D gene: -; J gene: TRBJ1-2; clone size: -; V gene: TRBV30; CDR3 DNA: TGTGCCTGGAGTGTCAGTAACTATGGCTACACCTTC; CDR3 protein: CAWSVSNYGYTF
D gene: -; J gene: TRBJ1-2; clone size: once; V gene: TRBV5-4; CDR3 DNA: TGTGCCAGCAGCTTGGGAGGTGGAGGGTCGGGCTACACCTTC; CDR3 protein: CASSLGGGGSGYTF
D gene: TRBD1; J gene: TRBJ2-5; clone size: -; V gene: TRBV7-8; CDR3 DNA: TGTGCCAGCAGCTTCGGACAGGGTCTGTACCAAGAGACCCAGTACTTC; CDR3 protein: CASSFGQGLYQETQYF
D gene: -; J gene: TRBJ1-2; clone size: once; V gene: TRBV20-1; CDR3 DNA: TGCAGTGCTTACAGGGTAGCTGGCTACACCTTC; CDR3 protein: CSAYRVAGYTF
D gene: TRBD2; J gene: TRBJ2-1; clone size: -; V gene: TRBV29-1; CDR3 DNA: TGCAGCGTTGAAGATACCGGGAGGAGTGAGCAGTTCTTC; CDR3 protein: CSVEDTGRSEQFF
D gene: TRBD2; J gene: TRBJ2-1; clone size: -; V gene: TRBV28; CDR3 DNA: TGTGCCAGCAGTTTATCCCTTGGGACTAGCGGAACCTTCTCCTACAATGAGCAGTTCTTC; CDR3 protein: CASSLSLGTSGTFSYNEQFF
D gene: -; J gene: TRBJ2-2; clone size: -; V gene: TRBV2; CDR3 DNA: TGTGCCAGCAGTGCGACAGGTCTAAGGACCGGGGAGCTGTTTTTT; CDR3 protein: CASSATGLRTGELFF
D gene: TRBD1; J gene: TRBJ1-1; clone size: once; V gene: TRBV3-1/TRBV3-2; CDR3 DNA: TGTGCCAGCAGCCAAGAGGACAGGTCCGTCGAAGCTTTCTTT; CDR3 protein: CASSQEDRSVEAFF
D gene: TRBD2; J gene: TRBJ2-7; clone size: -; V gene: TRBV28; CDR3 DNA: TGTGCCAGCAGACTAGCGGGAAGCTCCTACGAGCAGTACTTC; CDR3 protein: CASRLAGSSYEQYF
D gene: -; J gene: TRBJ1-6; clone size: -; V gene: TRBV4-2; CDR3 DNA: TGTGCCAGCAGCCAGGGCGGGGTTCCGGATAATTCACCCCTCCACTTT; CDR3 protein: CASSQGGVPDNSPLHF
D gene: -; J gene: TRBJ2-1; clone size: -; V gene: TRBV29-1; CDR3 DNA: TGCAGCGTTCTAGGTGGATCCTACAATGAGCAGTTCTTC; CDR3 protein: CSVLGGSYNEQFF
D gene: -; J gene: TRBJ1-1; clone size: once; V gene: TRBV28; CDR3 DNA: TGTGCCAGCAGTTTCACGCGGGGCACTGAAGCTTTCTTT; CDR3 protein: CASSFTRGTEAFF
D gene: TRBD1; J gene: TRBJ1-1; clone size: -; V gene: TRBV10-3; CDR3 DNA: TGTGCCATCAGTGAGTTACGACAGGGGCCCATGAACACTGAAGCTTTCTTT; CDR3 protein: CAISELRQGPMNTEAFF
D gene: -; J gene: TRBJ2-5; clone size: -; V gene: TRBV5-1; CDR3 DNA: TGCGCCAGCAGCACTATCCGACAGGAGGAGACCCAGTACTTC; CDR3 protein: CASSTIRQEETQYF
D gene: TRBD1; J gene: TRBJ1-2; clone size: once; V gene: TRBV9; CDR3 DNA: TGTGCCAGCAGCGTCACGACAGGGGGCCATGGCTACACCTTC; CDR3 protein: CASSVTTGGHGYTF